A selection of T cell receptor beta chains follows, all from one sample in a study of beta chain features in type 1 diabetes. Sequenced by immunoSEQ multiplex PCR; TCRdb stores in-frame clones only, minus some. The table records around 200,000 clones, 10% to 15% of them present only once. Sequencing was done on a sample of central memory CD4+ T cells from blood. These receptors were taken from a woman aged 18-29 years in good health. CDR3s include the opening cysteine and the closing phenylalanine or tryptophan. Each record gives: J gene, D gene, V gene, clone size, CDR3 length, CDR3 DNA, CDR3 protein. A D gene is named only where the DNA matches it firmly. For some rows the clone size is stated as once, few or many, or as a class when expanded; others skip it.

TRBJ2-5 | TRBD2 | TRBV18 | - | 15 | TGTGCCAGCTCACCAGCACGGGGGGGTCAAGAGACCCAGTACTTC | CASSPARGGQETQYF
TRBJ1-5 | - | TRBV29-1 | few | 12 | TGCAGCGTGGGTCAGGGCAGGCAGCCCCAGCATTTT | CSVGQGRQPQHF
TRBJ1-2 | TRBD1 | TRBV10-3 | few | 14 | TGTGCCATCAGCGAGGACAGGGGCCTCTATGGCTACACCTTC | CAISEDRGLYGYTF
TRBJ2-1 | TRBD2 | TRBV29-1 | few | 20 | TGCATACGATACAGGCCGGGACTAGCGGGAGAAGGTAGCTCCTACAATGAGCAGTTCTTC | CIRYRPGLAGEGSSYNEQFF
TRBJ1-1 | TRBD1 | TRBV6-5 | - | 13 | TGTGCCAGCAGCCAGACAGGGACGACTGAAGCTTTCTTT | CASSQTGTTEAFF
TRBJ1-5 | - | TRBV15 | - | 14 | TGTGCCACCAGCAGAGAGATAGGTCGGGGTCCCCAGCATTTT | CATSREIGRGPQHF
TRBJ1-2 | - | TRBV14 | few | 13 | TGTGCCAGCAGCAGAGGACAGTATTATGGCTACACCTTC | CASSRGQYYGYTF
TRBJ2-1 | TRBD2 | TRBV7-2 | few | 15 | TGTGCCAGCAGCTTCCTGGGGCGGGAGAACAATGAGCAGTTCTTC | CASSFLGRENNEQFF
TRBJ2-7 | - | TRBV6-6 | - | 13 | TGTGCCAGCAGTTACTCGGGAGTCTACGAGCAGTACTTC | CASSYSGVYEQYF
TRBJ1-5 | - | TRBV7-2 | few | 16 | TGTGCCAGCAGCTTAAGCGGCGCGGGTACCAATCAGCCCCAGCATTTT | CASSLSGAGTNQPQHF
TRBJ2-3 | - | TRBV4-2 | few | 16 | TGTGCCAGCAGCCAAGTGATTGCTAGCGCCACGGATACGCAGTATTTT | CASSQVIASATDTQYF
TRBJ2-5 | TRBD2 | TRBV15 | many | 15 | TGTGCCACCGGTCAGACTAGCGGGATCTACGAGACCCAGTACTTC | CATGQTSGIYETQYF
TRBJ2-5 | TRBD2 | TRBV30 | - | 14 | TGTGCCTGGTTACTAGCGGGAGCTGAAGAGACCCAGTACTTC | CAWLLAGAEETQYF
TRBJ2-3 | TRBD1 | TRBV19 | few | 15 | TGTGCCAGTAGTAAGTGGACAGGGGAGGCAGATACGCAGTATTTT | CASSKWTGEADTQYF
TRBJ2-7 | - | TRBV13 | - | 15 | TGTGCCAGCAGCTTTCGGGTAGGACAGTTCGACGAGCAGTACTTC | CASSFRVGQFDEQYF
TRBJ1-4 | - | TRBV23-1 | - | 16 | TGCGCCAGCAGTCAAGTTAAGGGCAGGGTTAATGAAAAACTGTTTTTT | CASSQVKGRVNEKLFF
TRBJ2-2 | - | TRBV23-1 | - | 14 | TGCGCCAGCAGTCAATTCGGGATCACCGGGGAGCTGTTTTTT | CASSQFGITGELFF
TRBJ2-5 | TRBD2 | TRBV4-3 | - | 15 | TGCGCCAGCAGCCATCTAGCGGGAGGGGACGAGACCCAGTACTTC | CASSHLAGGDETQYF
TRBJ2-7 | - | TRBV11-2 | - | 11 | TGTGCCAGCAGAGCCGGACAGAAGCAGTACTTC | CASRAGQKQYF
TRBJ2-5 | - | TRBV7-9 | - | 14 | TGTGCCAGCAGCCCCCAGACAGGCCAAGAGACCCAGTACTTC | CASSPQTGQETQYF
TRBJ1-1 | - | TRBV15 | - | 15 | TGTGCCACCAGCAGACAGACAGGAATAAACACTGAAGCTTTCTTT | CATSRQTGINTEAFF
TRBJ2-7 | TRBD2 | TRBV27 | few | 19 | TGTGCCAGTAGGTTGTTTTCGGGTACTAGCGGGAGTTCATCCTACGAGCAGTACTTC | CASRLFSGTSGSSSYEQYF
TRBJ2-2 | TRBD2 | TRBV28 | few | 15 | TGTGCCAGCAGTTTACCTAGCGGGAGACCCGGGGAGCTGTTTTTT | CASSLPSGRPGELFF
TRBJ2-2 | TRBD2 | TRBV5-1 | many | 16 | TGCGCCAGCAGCTTGGAGGCTAGCGGGAACACCGGGGAGCTGTTTTTT | CASSLEASGNTGELFF
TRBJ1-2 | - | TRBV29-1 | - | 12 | TGCAGCGTTGTCACAGCTCCATATGGCTACACCTTC | CSVVTAPYGYTF
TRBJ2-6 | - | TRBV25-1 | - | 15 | TGTGCCAGCAGTGATGTTCCTTCTGGGGCCAACGTCCTGACTTTC | CASSDVPSGANVLTF
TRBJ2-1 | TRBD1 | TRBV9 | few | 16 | TGTGCCAGCAGCGTAGGGGTGACAGGGGGCGGAGATGAGCAGTTCTTC | CASSVGVTGGGDEQFF
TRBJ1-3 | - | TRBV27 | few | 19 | TGTGCCAGCAGTTTATCTCTCGGGGGGGCAGAGAACTCTGGAAACACCATATATTTT | CASSLSLGGAENSGNTIYF
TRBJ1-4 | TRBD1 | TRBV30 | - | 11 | TGTGCCTGGGCCCGGGACAGTAAACTGTTTTTT | CAWARDSKLFF
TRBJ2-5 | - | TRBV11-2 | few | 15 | TGTGCCAGCAGCCCCGTGGTCCTAGCGTCGGAGACCCAGTACTTC | CASSPVVLASETQYF
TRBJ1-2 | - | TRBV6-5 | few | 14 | TGTGCCAGCAACCGCGGTCAGGGGTTCTATGGCTACACCTTC | CASNRGQGFYGYTF
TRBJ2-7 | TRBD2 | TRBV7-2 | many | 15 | TGTGCCAGCAGCTTAGATGGGACTAGAACCTACGAGCAGTACTTC | CASSLDGTRTYEQYF
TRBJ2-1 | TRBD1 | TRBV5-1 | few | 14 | TGCGCCAGCCAACGGGACAGCAACAATGATGGGCAGTTCTTC | CASQRDSNNDGQFF
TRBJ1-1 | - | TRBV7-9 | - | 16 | TGTGCCAGCAGCTCCCACCACAGGAGATTGAACACTGAAGCTTTCTTT | CASSSHHRRLNTEAFF
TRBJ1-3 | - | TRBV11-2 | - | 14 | TGTGCCAGCAGCTCCCAGGCTTCTGGAAACACCATATATTTT | CASSSQASGNTIYF
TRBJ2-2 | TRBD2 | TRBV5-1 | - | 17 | TGCGCCAGCAGCAACTCAGGACTAGCGGGAGTGACCGGGGAGCTGTTTTTT | CASSNSGLAGVTGELFF
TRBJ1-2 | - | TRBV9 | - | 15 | TGTGCCAGCAGCGCCGAGGAGGGGAAGGGCTATGGCTACACCTTC | CASSAEEGKGYGYTF
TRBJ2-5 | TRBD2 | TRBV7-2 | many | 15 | TGTGCCAGCAGCCCAGGAGGGGACTGGGGGGGGACCCAGTACTTC | CASSPGGDWGGTQYF
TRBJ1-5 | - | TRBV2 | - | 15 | TGTGCCAGCAGTGGGGGCGGGGCGCTCAATCAGCCCCAGCATTTT | CASSGGGALNQPQHF
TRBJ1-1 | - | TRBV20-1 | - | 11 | TGCAGTGCTATCGAGCGGTTCGCAGCTTTCTTT | CSAIERFAAFF
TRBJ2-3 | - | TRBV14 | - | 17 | TGTGCCAGCAGCCAAGAGACTGCTTGGGGGGGCACAGATACGCAGTATTTT | CASSQETAWGGTDTQYF
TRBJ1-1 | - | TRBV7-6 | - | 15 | TGTGCCAGCAGCTCGGGGGGGGTAGGGAACACTGAAGCTTTCTTT | CASSSGGVGNTEAFF
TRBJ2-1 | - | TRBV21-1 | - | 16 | TGTGCCAGCACGGGGAGGGCTAGAAGCTCCTACAATGAGCAGTTCTTC | CASTGRARSSYNEQFF
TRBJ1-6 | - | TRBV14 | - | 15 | TGTGCCAGCAGCCAAGTGTTAGGGGGTAATTCACCCCTCCACTTT | CASSQVLGGNSPLHF
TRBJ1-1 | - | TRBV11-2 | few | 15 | TGTGCCAGCAGCTTCGGACAGTCCATGAACACTGAAGCTTTCTTT | CASSFGQSMNTEAFF
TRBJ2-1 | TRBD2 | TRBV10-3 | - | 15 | TGTGCCATCAGCCCCGGGACTAGCCCTTCGAATGAGCAGTTCTTC | CAISPGTSPSNEQFF
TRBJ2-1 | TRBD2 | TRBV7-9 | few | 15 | TGTGCCAGCAGCCCGACTAGCGGGAGGGCCAATGAGCAGTTCTTC | CASSPTSGRANEQFF
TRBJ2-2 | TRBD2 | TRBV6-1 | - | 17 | TGTGCCAGCAGTGCAATTAGCGGGATTAAGGGACCCGGGGAGCTGTTTTTT | CASSAISGIKGPGELFF
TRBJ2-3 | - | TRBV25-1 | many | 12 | TGTGCCAGCAGTGAAAGGAGGGATACGCAGTATTTT | CASSERRDTQYF
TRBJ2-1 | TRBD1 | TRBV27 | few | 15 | TGTGCCAGCCGGACAGGCATTCATCCCTACAATGAGCAGTTCTTC | CASRTGIHPYNEQFF
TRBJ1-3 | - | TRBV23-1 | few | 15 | TGCGCCAGCAGTCACTCTTACAGGGCTGGAAACACCATATATTTT | CASSHSYRAGNTIYF
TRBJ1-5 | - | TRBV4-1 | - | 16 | TGCGCCAGCAGCCACCCCCCCACAGGACCCGATCAGCCCCAGCATTTT | CASSHPPTGPDQPQHF
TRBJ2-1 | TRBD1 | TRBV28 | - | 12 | TGTGCCAGCAGTTTACGGACAGGGGTTGGGATCTTC | CASSLRTGVGIF
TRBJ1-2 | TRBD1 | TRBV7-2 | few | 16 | TGTGCCAGCAGCTTAGCGCTTGGACAGGGGGCGAAGGGCTACACCTTC | CASSLALGQGAKGYTF
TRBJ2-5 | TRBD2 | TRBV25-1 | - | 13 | TGTGCCAGCAGTGAATGGGGGGGAGAGACCCAGTACTTC | CASSEWGGETQYF